This TCR beta chain was observed in a study of blood T cell repertoires in COVID-19. As for the study in general: There were acute and convalescent COVID-19 samples, and they came from the United States, Italy and Spain. The cDNA or gDNA used as material had been derived from T cells, B-cell-depleted T cells, or PBMCs.

Per germline, CDR1 SGHVS and CDR2 FQNEAQ. V gave up 3 bases and J gave up 3 bases; unmatched junction bases: 5. This CDR3 comprises 14 residues. The authors' processing: Nucleated cell number was recorded as an estimate derived from reference gene primer amplification. Using immunoSEQ multiplex PCR, the repertoire was profiled, and TCRdb retains in-frame clones only, with some absent. The DNA gave D and trimming, while V, J and clone size come from that table. The repertoire holds about 240,000 clones, with 87% as singletons. The chain uses TRBV7-8 and TRBJ2-7; 7 bases are a match to TRBD1. The receptor was derived from a man in his 60s who had recovered from COVID-19. Source material: peripheral blood. The CDR3 sequence is CASSLGQGVYEQYF. The DNA of the CDR3 is TGTGCCAGCAGCTTGGGCCAGGGGGTCTACGAGCAGTACTTC.